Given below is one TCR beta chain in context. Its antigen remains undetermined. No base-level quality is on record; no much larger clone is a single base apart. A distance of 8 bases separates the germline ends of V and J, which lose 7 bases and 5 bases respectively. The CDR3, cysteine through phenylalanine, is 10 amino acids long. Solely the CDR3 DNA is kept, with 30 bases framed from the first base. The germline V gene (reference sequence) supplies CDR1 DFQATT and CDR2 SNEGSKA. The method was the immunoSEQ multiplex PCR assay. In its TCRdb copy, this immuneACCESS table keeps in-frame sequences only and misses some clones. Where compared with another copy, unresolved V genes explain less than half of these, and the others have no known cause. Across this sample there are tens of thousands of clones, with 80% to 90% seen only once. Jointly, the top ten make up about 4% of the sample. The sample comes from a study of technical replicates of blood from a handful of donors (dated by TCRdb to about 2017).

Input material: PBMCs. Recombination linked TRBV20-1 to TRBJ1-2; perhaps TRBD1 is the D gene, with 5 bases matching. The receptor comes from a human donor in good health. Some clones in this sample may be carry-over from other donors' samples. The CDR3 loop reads CSEQAYGYTF. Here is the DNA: TGCAGTGAACAGGCTTATGGCTACACCTTC.